The 26 T cell receptor beta chains below all came from one sample that was sequenced in a study of blood T cell repertoires in COVID-19 (dated by TCRdb to between 2020 and 2021). Receptors were amplified or captured by the immunoSEQ multiplex PCR assay. The source is immuneACCESS, and TCRdb retained only in-frame sequences with V and J called. Part of the clones is not carried over; for the studies checked, unresolved V genes explain less than half of this, and the remainder is unexplained. This sample is represented by around 140,000 clones; about 80% of them were singletons. Roughly 4% of the sample goes to the ten largest clones. Sequences were obtained from PBMCs or T cells enriched from blood (not recorded which). The receptor source for this set is a man between 45 and 60 years old in a cohort exposed to, infected with or recovered from COVID-19 (not recorded which).

This clone was counted once. The chain has TRBV12-3 or TRBV12-4 and TRBJ1-2; D is unclear. Trimming stripped 5 bases from V and 4 bases from J, with 8 bases between. The CDR3 totals 12 residues. The CDR3 nucleotides read TGTGCCAGCAGTGAGCTTTCCTATGGCTACACCTTC. This translates into CASSELSYGYTF.

A few counts support this clone. The chain uses TRBV7-2 and TRBJ1-6; 12 positions agree with TRBD1. Trimming removed 5 bases from V and 14 bases from J; junction bases left unmatched: 10. Germline lookup yields CDR1 SGHTA and CDR2 FQGNSA. The CDR3 contains 15 residues. CDR3 bases: TGTGCCAGCAGCCGGAATAGGGGACAGGGGGCCACCCTCCACTTT. Protein: CASSRNRGQGATLHF.

The genes are TRBV2 and TRBJ1-5; the D gene is possibly TRBD1 (6 bases). From germline, CDR1 is SNHLY and CDR2 FYNNEI. The CDR3 extends over 13 amino acids. Deletions cut 7 bases from V and 3 bases from J, with 10 bases between. The CDR3 DNA reads TGTGCCAGCATGAGGACAGACAATCAGCCCCAGCATTTT. Its translation: CASMRTDNQPQHF.

This chain's CDR3 is CAISGGSPSTQYF. CDR3 bases: TGTGCCATTAGCGGGGGGTCCCCAAGTACGCAGTATTTT. The chain carries TRBV24-1 and TRBJ2-3; 10 bases match TRBD2. Germline V lookup: CDR1 KGHDR, CDR2 SFDVKD. The trim removed 11 bases at V and 8 bases at J, leaving 9 bases unmatched. This CDR3 comprises 13 residues.

This chain connects TRBV4-3 to TRBJ2-2; D remains unclear. CDR1 is LGHNA and CDR2 is YSLEER in the germline V gene. This CDR3 contains 15 residues. The V end was cut by 0 bases, the J end by 3 bases, with 8 bases between. The CDR3: CASSQDWAHTGELFF. CDR3 nucleotide sequence: TGCGCCAGCAGCCAAGATTGGGCACACACCGGGGAGCTGTTTTTT.

The CDR3 DNA reads TGTGCCAGCAGGGGGACAGGGGCTTCACCCCTCCACTTT. Encoded protein: CASRGTGASPLHF. This sequence joins TRBV27 and TRBJ1-6; TRBD1 matches 10 bases. CDR1 MNHEY and CDR2 SMNVEV come from the germline V gene (reference sequence). This CDR3 contains 13 residues. J lost 9 bases, V lost 6 bases, and 2 bases had no gene match.

The chain recombines TRBV5-4 with TRBJ2-2; D is perhaps TRBD1 (5 bases). The V gene's germline CDR1 is SGHNT and CDR2 YYREEE (reference sequence). The CDR3 consists of 15 residues. V dropped 0 bases and J dropped 6 bases, with 12 bases sitting between them. Here the CDR3 reads CASSLARVDAGELFF. CDR3 bases: TGTGCCAGCAGCTTGGCCAGGGTGGACGCCGGGGAGCTGTTTTTT. Supplemented by reference TRBV5-4 and TRBJ2-2, the full variable domain reads ETGVTQSPTHLIKTRGQQVTLRCSSQSGHNTVSWYQQALGQGPQFIFQYYREEENGRGNFPPRFSGLQFPNYSSELNVNALELDDSALYLCASSLARVDAGELFFGEGSRLTVL.

The gene calls are TRBV4-2 and TRBJ1-2, with TRBD1 matching 8 bases. This CDR3 comprises 15 residues. Germline CDR1 and CDR2: LGHNA and YNFKEQ. V was pared by 5 bases and J by 0 bases, with 5 bases of the junction left unmatched. As DNA, the CDR3 is TGTGCCAGCAGCAGTACAGGGGGATCTAACTATGGCTACACCTTC. Translated, it gives CASSSTGGSNYGYTF.

The rearrangement links TRBV3-1 (or the pseudogene TRBV3-2) to TRBJ2-7; 7 bases agree with TRBD1. CDR3 size: 13 residues. Germline V gives CDR1 LGHDT, CDR2 YNNKEL (reference sequence). V gave up 4 bases and J gave up 5 bases; unmatched junction bases: 5. The CDR3 here is CASSLSTGNEQYF. Written as DNA, the CDR3 is TGTGCCAGCAGCCTTTCGACAGGGAACGAGCAGTACTTC.

The CDR3 here is CASSLNSQYEQYF. In DNA, the CDR3 is TGCGCCAGCAGCTTGAACAGCCAGTACGAGCAGTACTTC. The chain couples TRBV5-1 to TRBJ2-7; no definite D call. The CDR3 covers 13 residues. Trimming removed 1 base at V and 4 bases at J, with 9 bases between. Germline V gene lookup returns CDR1 SGHRS and CDR2 YFSETQ.

This sequence joins TRBV7-2 and TRBJ1-1, with 10 bases aligning to TRBD1. CDR1 is SGHTA and CDR2 is FQGNSA in the germline V gene. Trimming removed 5 bases from V and 4 bases from J; junction bases left unmatched: 4. The CDR3 has 14 amino acids. The CDR3 is CASSAGQGVTEAFF. In DNA form, the CDR3 reads TGTGCCAGCAGCGCCGGACAGGGGGTCACTGAAGCTTTCTTT.

The chain is built from TRBV18 and TRBJ1-6; no firm D call. This CDR3 has 13 amino acids. Germline loops: CDR1 KGHSH, CDR2 LQKENI. V gave up 2 bases and J gave up 8 bases, with 7 bases separating them. The CDR3 loop reads CASSPERDSPLHF. For the CDR3, the DNA is TGTGCCAGCTCACCAGAGAGGGATTCACCCCTCCACTTT.

As DNA, the CDR3 is TGCGCCAGCAGCCCAGGGACCTACAATGAGCAGTTCTTC. Translated: CASSPGTYNEQFF. The gene calls are TRBV4-3 and TRBJ2-1; possible D gene TRBD1, 5 bases. The CDR3 is 13 residues long. Per germline, CDR1 LGHNA and CDR2 YSLEER. Trimming removed 4 bases from V and 2 bases from J, with 6 bases in between.

V gene TRBV6-6 combines with J gene TRBJ1-3; D may be TRBD1 (6 bases). CDR3 length equals 15 residues. The V gene lost 5 bases and the J gene lost 3 bases, with 14 bases spanning the gap. Per germline, CDR1 MNHNY and CDR2 SVGAGI (reference sequence). The CDR3 bases are TGTGCCAGCAGTCCTCAGGGGACGGTTGGAAACACCATATATTTT. Its protein product is CASSPQGTVGNTIYF.

This clone was seen more than once but under ten times. The chain is built from TRBV20-1 and TRBJ2-3; 7 nucleotides match TRBD2. The CDR3 totals 10 residues. After removal of 6 bases from V and 12 bases from J, the junction contained 6 bases not matched to a gene. Germline lookup yields CDR1 DFQATT and CDR2 SNEGSKA (reference sequence). The CDR3 DNA sequence: TGCAGTGCCGCCCTAGCGGATCAGTATTTT. It encodes CSAALADQYF.

This chain links TRBV2 with TRBJ1-5; TRBD1 matches at 8 bases. Germline trimming cut 4 bases from V and 15 bases from J; bases unmatched to any gene: 11. There are 13 residues in the CDR3. Germline values: CDR1 SNHLY, CDR2 FYNNEI. The CDR3 here is CASSVSSQGAWHF. In DNA form, the CDR3 reads TGTGCCAGCAGTGTATCAAGCCAGGGGGCTTGGCATTTT.

The V and J genes are TRBV28 and TRBJ1-4; D gene ambiguous. Germline CDR1 is MDHEN and CDR2 is SYDVKM. This CDR3 has 13 amino acids. The V end lost 7 bases, the J end lost 2 bases, and 8 bases lay between the germline ends. The DNA of the CDR3 is TGTGCCAGCAACTGGGCTACTAATGAAAAACTGTTTTTT. Translated, it gives CASNWATNEKLFF.

V gene TRBV28 combines with J gene TRBJ2-3; TRBD2 agrees at 7 bases. CDR3 size: 15 residues. Looked up from germline, CDR1 is MDHEN and CDR2 is SYDVKM. The V gene end was trimmed by 4 bases and the J gene end by 1 base; junction bases not matched to a gene: 5. The CDR3 protein is CASSSSLAGTDTQYF. The CDR3 bases are TGTGCCAGCAGTTCTTCCCTAGCGGGCACAGATACGCAGTATTTT.

This clone was observed a handful of times. This rearrangement joins TRBV24-1 to TRBJ2-2; the match to TRBD2 covers 12 bases. Germline CDR1 KGHDR, CDR2 SFDVKD. The CDR3 is 17 amino acids. J gave up 5 bases and V 4 bases, and 7 bases lay outside the gene matches. In nucleotides, the CDR3 is TGTGCCACCAGTGACCCACTAGCGGGAGGAAATACCGGGGAGCTGTTTTTT. This encodes CATSDPLAGGNTGELFF.

The chain has TRBV7-9 and TRBJ1-2, with 7 bases that match TRBD1. This CDR3 is 13 amino acids long. Germline trimming cut 4 bases from V and 4 bases from J; bases unmatched to any gene: 3. Germline V gene sequence: CDR1 SEHNR, CDR2 FQNEAQ (reference sequence). The CDR3 reads CASSSTGTYGYTF. The CDR3 region has the DNA TGTGCCAGCAGCTCGACAGGGACCTATGGCTACACCTTC.

The chain uses TRBV5-1 and TRBJ2-1; 10 nucleotides agree with TRBD1. Germline CDR1 and CDR2: SGHRS and YFSETQ. This CDR3 is built from 16 residues. V shed 3 bases, J shed 6 bases, and the junction held 9 bases outside the gene matches. CDR3 amino acids: CASSSSTGGGLNEQFF. The CDR3, as DNA: TGCGCCAGCAGCTCCTCGACAGGGGGCGGGCTCAATGAGCAGTTCTTC. The full variable domain, completed using reference TRBV5-1 and TRBJ2-1, is KAGVTQTPRYLIKTRGQQVTLSCSPISGHRSVSWYQQTPGQGLQFLFEYFSETQRNKGNFPGRFSGRQFSNSRSEMNVSTLELGDSALYLCASSSSTGGGLNEQFFGPGTRLTVL.

The V gene is TRBV15, the J gene TRBJ1-3, with D perhaps TRBD1 (6 bases). The germline gives CDR1 LNHNV, CDR2 YYDKDF (reference sequence). The CDR3 runs 14 residues. V was shortened by 0 bases and J by 10 bases, with 13 bases between the two germline ends. CDR3 DNA sequence: TGTGCCACCAGCAGAGACAGGGGCGACGGTACCATATATTTT. Its protein is CATSRDRGDGTIYF.

The chain recombines TRBV11-3 with TRBJ2-2; 7 bases line up with TRBD1. Germline V gene sequence: CDR1 SGHNT, CDR2 YENEEA. This CDR3 spans 15 amino acids. V trimming: 4 bases; J trimming: 1 base; junction bases outside the gene matches: 3. CDR3 DNA: TGTGCCAGCAGCTCTCGACAGGGGAACACCGGGGAGCTGTTTTTT. Its protein product is CASSSRQGNTGELFF.

DNA for the CDR3: TGTGCCAGCAGTTTAGCGGCAAACTATGGCTACACCTTC. This sequence encodes CASSLAANYGYTF. J is TRBJ1-2 and V is TRBV27; D is ambiguous. The CDR3 consists of 13 residues. Trimming removed 2 bases at V and 2 bases at J, with 6 bases between. Germline CDR1 is MNHEY and CDR2 is SMNVEV (reference sequence).

This clone was detected only a few times. The genes are TRBV18 and TRBJ1-2; 10 positions match TRBD1. The CDR3 is 16 residues long. V was clipped by 3 bases and J by 9 bases; unmatched bases: 13. Per the germline V gene, CDR1 is KGHSH and CDR2 is LQKENI. This chain's CDR3 is CASSPPPGQGRLRYTF. DNA for the CDR3: TGTGCCAGCTCACCTCCGCCGGGACAGGGGAGATTGCGCTACACCTTC.

The chain combines TRBV9 with TRBJ1-6; TRBD1 aligns across 10 bases. Looked up from germline, CDR1 is SGDLS and CDR2 is YYNGEE. The CDR3 sequence is 14 residues long. V lost 3 bases to trimming and J lost 9 bases; unmatched junction nucleotides: 3. The CDR3 nucleotides read TGTGCCAGCAGCGAGACAGGGGGCGGTTCACCCCTCCACTTT. Amino acid sequence: CASSETGGGSPLHF.